The present TCR beta chain was sequenced within a study of blood T cell repertoires in COVID-19 (dated by TCRdb to 2020 to 2022). As for the study more broadly: Samples from collaborators originated in the United States, Italy and Spain and spanned both the acute and convalescent phases of COVID-19. The material from the prospective study consisted of cDNA or gDNA derived from T cells, B-cell-depleted T cells, or PBMCs. The dataset comprised deeply sampled blood TCRbeta repertoires from subjects exposed to, actively infected with, or recovered from COVID-19. A freely available public database, intended as a resource for researchers studying the immune response to SARS-CoV-2, is where the repertoires were released. Samples came from the ongoing ImmuneRACE study (first 160 participants) plus 1,254 subjects from 6 global collaborators. Sample metadata almost always included a de-identified subject ID, COVID-19 status, age in years and sex. Where available, HLA class I and class II types were taken from metadata supplied by the sample provider and were not determined by assay-based typing. Broad study findings and their caveats: The amount of clinical and demographic metadata varied by source and participant and was provided uncurated.

The immunoSEQ Assay, a bias-controlled multiplex PCR, was used to amplify TCRbeta CDR3 regions from genomic DNA. The original methods were these. Nucleated cell counts per sample were estimated from amplification of reference gene primers within the assay. To quantify the absolute abundance of each unique TCRbeta CDR3 rearrangement, sequence reads were collapsed and filtered. For each sample, productive Simpson clonality was calculated by taking the square root of Simpson's diversity index across productive rearrangements. TCRdb carries this immuneACCESS record with in-frame sequences only. Its versions omit some clonotypes, under half of them owing to an unresolved V gene in the studies checked, with the rest unexplained. V, J and clone size reflect that table, while D and trimming were determined from the DNA. The sample yields around 81,000 clones; nearly 90% were counted once. About 7% of the sample is held by the ten biggest clonotypes.

Note on this clone: Its antigen remains undetermined. The sample holds no much larger clone one base away, and base qualities are not on file.

Each collaborating institution followed its own protocols to collect whole blood in K2EDTA tubes. Collaborator samples were shipped for TCRbeta analysis as frozen whole blood, isolated PBMCs, or DNA extracted from either sample type. Based on the germline V gene, the CDR1 and CDR2 sequences are SGHAT and FQNNGV. V is clipped by 5 bases and J by 3 bases, and the sequence between their germline boundaries is 17 bases long. Reading from cysteine to phenylalanine, the CDR3 counts 15 amino acids. Here the CDR3 DNA is all that survives: 45 bases in frame from base 1. Sample: peripheral blood. The rearranged segments are TRBV11-2 and TRBJ2-7; TRBD2 is a possible D gene, resting on 6 matching bases. The receptor's source is a man in his sixties or seventies with acute or convalescent COVID-19. The DNA sequence reads TGTGCCAGCAGCCAAGGGCGGGGCTCCAACTACGAGCAGTACTTC. Translated, this is CASSQGRGSNYEQYF.